Below are 3 T cell receptor beta chains sequenced from a single sample in a study of blood T cell repertoires in COVID-19. TCRdb keeps only in-frame clones here, not all; method: immunoSEQ multiplex PCR. The repertoire holds 150,000 to 200,000 clones, over 70% seen once, with about 5.3% in the top ten. Sequences were obtained from PBMCs or T cells enriched from blood (not recorded which). The receptors originated from a woman in her forties with acute COVID-19.

The genes are TRBV5-1 and TRBJ1-2; TRBD1 matches at 8 bases. The trim removed 5 bases at V and 8 bases at J, leaving 8 bases unmatched. The CDR3 extends over 13 amino acids. Germline V gene lookup returns CDR1 SGHRS and CDR2 YFSETQ. CDR3 protein: CASRPGTGQGYTF. DNA of the CDR3: TGCGCCAGCAGGCCCGGGACAGGTCAGGGCTACACCTTC.

The chain recombines TRBV15 with TRBJ2-6; 10 positions agree with TRBD1. The germline CDR1 and CDR2 sequences are LNHNV and YYDKDF (reference sequence). Trimming at V came to 5 bases and at J to 2 bases, leaving 9 bases not matched to a gene. CDR3 length equals 18 residues. CDR3: CATSRQGAYVAGANVLTF. CDR3 bases: TGTGCCACCAGCCGACAGGGGGCTTATGTCGCTGGGGCCAACGTCCTGACTTTC.

This rearrangement joins TRBV18 to TRBJ1-5; perhaps TRBD1 as D (6 bases). Per the germline V gene, CDR1 is KGHSH and CDR2 is LQKENI. The CDR3 length is 14 residues. Trimming stripped 8 bases from V and 3 bases from J, with 14 bases between. The CDR3 sequence is CASTQGPNNQPQHF. CDR3 in DNA: TGTGCCAGCACCCAGGGGCCTAACAATCAGCCCCAGCATTTT.